This paragraph reports one TCR beta chain. This sample stems from a study of Ad26.COV2.S vaccination and SARS-CoV-2 variants. CDR3 length: 11 amino acids. V lost 5 bases to trimming and J lost 13 bases; unmatched junction nucleotides: 8. The germline CDR1 and CDR2 sequences are DFQATT and SNEGSKA (reference sequence). Data came from immunoSEQ multiplex PCR; TCRdb stores just in-frame clones and leaves some out. Of roughly 350,000 clones in the sample, 75% to 90% were seen once. Treatment in this sample: about 20 received Ad26.COV2.S at low or high dose, single or two shots; 5 received placebo; per-sample allocation not given. Samples came from day 63 after the first vaccine or placebo injection. Donor was an adult aged 18-55 years in Boston.

The receptor comes from a person aged 18-65 years who received the Ad26.COV2.S COVID-19 vaccine or a placebo. The sequences come from peripheral blood, collected in a trial of Ad26.COV2.S vaccine versus placebo. V and J are TRBV20-1 and TRBJ2-1; 7 nucleotides line up with TRBD2. CDR3 region: CSAGGTSDQFF. CDR3 nucleotide sequence: TGCAGTGCTGGGGGTACTAGCGACCAGTTCTTC.